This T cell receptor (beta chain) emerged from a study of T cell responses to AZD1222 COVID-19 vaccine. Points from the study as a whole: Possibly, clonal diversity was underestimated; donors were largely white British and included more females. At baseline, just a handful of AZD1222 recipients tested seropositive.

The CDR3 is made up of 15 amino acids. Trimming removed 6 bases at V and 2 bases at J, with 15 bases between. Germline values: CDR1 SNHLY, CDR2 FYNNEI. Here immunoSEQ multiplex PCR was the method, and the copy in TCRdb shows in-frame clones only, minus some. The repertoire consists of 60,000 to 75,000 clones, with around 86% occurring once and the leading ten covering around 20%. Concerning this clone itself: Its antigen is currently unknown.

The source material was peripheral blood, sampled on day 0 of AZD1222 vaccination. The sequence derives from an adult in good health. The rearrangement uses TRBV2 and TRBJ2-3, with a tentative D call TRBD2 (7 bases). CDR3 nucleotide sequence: TGTGCCAGCAGAACGGGGGGCGGGCCCACAGATACGCAGTATTTT. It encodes CASRTGGGPTDTQYF.